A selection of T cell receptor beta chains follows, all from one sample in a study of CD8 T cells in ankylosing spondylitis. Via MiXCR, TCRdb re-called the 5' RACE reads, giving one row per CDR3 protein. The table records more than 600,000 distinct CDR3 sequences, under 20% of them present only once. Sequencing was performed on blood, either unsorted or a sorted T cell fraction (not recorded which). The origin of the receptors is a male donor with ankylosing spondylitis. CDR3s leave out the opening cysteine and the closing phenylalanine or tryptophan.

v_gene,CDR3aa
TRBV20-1,SATGLAGGSQETQY
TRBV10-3,AISSLAGQETQY
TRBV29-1,SVEGGSGGAEETQY
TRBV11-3,ASSRTTGGYNEQF
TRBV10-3,AISEAASSYNEQF
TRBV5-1,ASSSSAATGAYEQY
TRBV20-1,SASGRLSYNEQF
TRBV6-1,ASSETGTGTYEQY
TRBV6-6,ASSTGFGGELF
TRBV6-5,ASSYGDRGTDTQY
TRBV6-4,ASSDGRSSGELF